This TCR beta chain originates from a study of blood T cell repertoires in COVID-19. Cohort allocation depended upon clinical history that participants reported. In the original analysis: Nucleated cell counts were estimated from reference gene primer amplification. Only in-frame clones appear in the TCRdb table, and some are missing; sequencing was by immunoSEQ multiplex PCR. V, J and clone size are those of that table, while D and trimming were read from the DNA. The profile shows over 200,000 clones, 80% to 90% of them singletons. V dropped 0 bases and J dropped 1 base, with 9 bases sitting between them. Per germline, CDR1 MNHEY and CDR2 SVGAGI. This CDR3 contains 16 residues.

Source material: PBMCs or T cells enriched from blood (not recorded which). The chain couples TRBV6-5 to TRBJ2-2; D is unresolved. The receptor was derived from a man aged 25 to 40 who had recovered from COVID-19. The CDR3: CASSYSPRLNTGELFF. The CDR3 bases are TGTGCCAGCAGTTACTCACCGCGTCTGAACACCGGGGAGCTGTTTTTT.